This TCR beta chain was identified in a study of blood T cell repertoires in COVID-19 (dated by TCRdb to 2018 to 2021). Some background on the complete study: Collaborator samples came from the United States, Italy and Spain and covered acute and convalescent phases of COVID-19. The material from the prospective study consisted of cDNA or gDNA derived from T cells, B-cell-depleted T cells, or PBMCs. Deeply sampled blood TCRbeta repertoires from subjects exposed to, actively infected with, or recovered from COVID-19 were included in the dataset. Where HLA class I and class II types were available, the types were taken from metadata supplied by the sample provider, not from assay-based typing. The samples were drawn from the first 160 participants of the ongoing ImmuneRACE study and from 1,254 subjects provided by 6 global collaborators. The sample metadata nearly always contained a de-identified subject ID, COVID-19 status, age in years and sex. A freely available public database, intended as a resource for researchers studying the immune response to SARS-CoV-2, is where the repertoires were released. What the study reported, not specific to this receptor: Clinical and demographic metadata were provided uncurated, with the amount varying by source and participant.

The collaborating institutions used their own protocols to collect whole blood in K2EDTA tubes. Collaborator samples were shipped for TCRbeta analysis as frozen whole blood, isolated PBMCs, or DNA extracted from either sample type. CDR1 LGHDT and CDR2 YNNKEL are derived from the germline V gene (reference sequence). V loses 4 bases of germline sequence and J loses 7 bases, and the interval between the two ends is 8 bases. Spanning cysteine to phenylalanine, the CDR3 consists of 13 amino acids. Left in the record is the CDR3 DNA by itself, 39 bases read in frame from the first base. The immunoSEQ Assay, a bias-controlled multiplex PCR, was used to amplify TCRbeta CDR3 regions from genomic DNA. Per the original workflow: The number of nucleated cells in each sample was estimated from the amplification of reference gene primers within the assay. Sequence reads were collapsed and filtered to measure the absolute abundance of every unique TCRbeta CDR3 rearrangement. For each sample, productive Simpson clonality was calculated by taking the square root of Simpson's diversity index across productive rearrangements. Drawn from immuneACCESS, this table holds only the in-frame rearrangements with V and J called that TCRdb kept. Clones are partly lost; checked studies trace under half to an unresolved V gene and leave the rest unexplained. That table is the source of V, J and clone size, and D and trimming were worked out from the DNA. This sample gives around 200,000 clones in total; over 75% of them show up just once. Of the sample, 5.5% to 7% is held by the ten largest clones.

For this clone: The antigen this receptor binds is unknown. Nothing much larger sits one base from this clone, and base qualities are not available.

The sequence came from a man aged 80 or over with acute or convalescent COVID-19. Sequences were obtained from peripheral blood. The rearranged chain carries TRBV3-1 (or the pseudogene TRBV3-2) and TRBJ1-6, with the D gene not clear enough to name. The CDR3 sequence is CASSRSTNSPLHF. The nucleotide sequence is TGTGCCAGCAGCCGAAGCACGAATTCACCCCTCCACTTT.